These 18 T cell receptor beta chains were all obtained from the same sample, sequenced in a study of T cell changes during pregnancy in multiple sclerosis. Method: immunoSEQ multiplex PCR; TCRdb's copy keeps in-frame clones and lacks some. The sample holds about 83,000 clones, roughly nine tenths seen once. The source was PBMCs, collected in the first trimester of pregnancy. Receptors were obtained from a female donor in good health, serving as a control in a pregnancy study. Some clones in this sample may be carry-over from other donors' samples.

The chain joins TRBV6-5 to TRBJ2-7; TRBD1 matches 8 bases. This CDR3 is built from 15 residues. In germline, CDR1 is MNHEY, CDR2 SVGAGI. The junction had 10 bases not matched to a gene; V was cut back by 5 bases and J by 4 bases. CDR3 loop: CASSPWVRGLYEQYF. CDR3 DNA: TGTGCCAGCAGTCCCTGGGTCAGGGGGCTATACGAGCAGTACTTC.

In this sample, this clone turned up once. This chain uses TRBV30 with TRBJ2-1; 10 bases line up with TRBD2. Germline assignment: CDR1 GTSNPN and CDR2 SVGIG (reference sequence). V gave up 5 bases and J gave up 4 bases; unmatched junction bases: 5. This CDR3 has 14 residues. For the CDR3, the DNA is TGTGCCTGGGAGGGACTAGCGCAATACAATGAGCAGTTCTTC. Its translation is CAWEGLAQYNEQFF.

CDR3 DNA: TGTGCCAGCAGAACGGGACACTCCTACGAGCAGTACTTC. Its translation is CASRTGHSYEQYF. The chain combines TRBV2 with TRBJ2-7, with a weak D call TRBD1 (6 bases). The CDR3 consists of 13 residues. V lost 6 bases and J lost 0, with 9 bases in between. CDR1 and CDR2 from the germline V gene are SNHLY and FYNNEI.

The chain carries TRBV5-1 and TRBJ1-3; 7 bases agree with TRBD1. The CDR3 runs 16 residues. V lost 0 bases, J lost 3 bases, and 6 bases stayed unmatched. Germline CDR1 SGHRS, CDR2 YFSETQ. The CDR3 bases are TGCGCCAGCAGCTTGGAAGACAGGGCGAGTGGAAACACCATATATTTT. Its protein is CASSLEDRASGNTIYF.

The J gene is TRBJ1-5, the V gene TRBV19; TRBD1 matches 8 bases. This CDR3 is built from 16 residues. V trimming: 5 bases; J trimming: 6 bases; junction bases outside the gene matches: 12. Germline-derived CDR1 and CDR2 are LNHDA and SQIVND (reference sequence). Written as DNA, the CDR3 is TGTGCCAGTAGTCTGGATCGGACAGGGTTGCGTCAGCCCCAGCATTTT. It encodes CASSLDRTGLRQPQHF.

This chain uses TRBV18 with TRBJ1-2, with D maybe TRBD1 (6 bases). This CDR3 is built from 14 residues. The V end lost 3 bases, the J end lost 0 bases, and 8 bases lay between the germline ends. The germline V gene encodes CDR1 KGHSH and CDR2 LQKENI. For the CDR3, the DNA is TGTGCCAGCTCACCCGACAGGTCTAACTATGGCTACACCTTC. As protein: CASSPDRSNYGYTF.

This clone showed up just once. The chain has TRBV5-3 and TRBJ2-7, with a weak D call TRBD2 (5 bases). TRBV5-3 has ORF status, its function being uncertain. Trimming pared 4 bases from V and 3 bases from J, leaving 8 bases between. This CDR3 spans 12 amino acids. The CDR3 region is CARSLGDYEQYF. In nucleotides, the CDR3 is TGTGCCAGAAGCCTCGGGGACTACGAGCAGTACTTC.

The V gene is TRBV12-2, the J gene TRBJ1-2; TRBD1, the table's D call, lacks a check against the DNA. TRBV12-2 is tagged as a pseudogene. The length of the CDR3 is 14 residues. In nucleotides, the CDR3 is TGTGCAGGCGCCCAAGGGGCGCCATTTTATGGCTACACCTTC. This sequence encodes CAGAQGAPFYGYTF.

The chain links TRBV18 to TRBJ2-1, with D perhaps matching TRBD1 (5 bases). Germline CDR1 reads KGHSH; CDR2 reads LQKENI. The CDR3 loop spans 14 amino acids. Trimming left V 5 bases short and J 1 base short, with 9 bases between. In nucleotides, the CDR3 is TGTGCCAGCTCAGATGGACATTCCTACAATGAGCAGTTCTTC. It translates to CASSDGHSYNEQFF.

The CDR3 spells CASSESSDSYEQYF. CDR3 nucleotide sequence: TGTGCCAGTAGTGAGTCTAGCGACTCCTACGAGCAGTACTTC. The rearrangement uses TRBV19 and TRBJ2-7, with a tentative D call TRBD2 (6 bases). V was trimmed by 5 bases and J by 0 bases, leaving 11 bases between them. The CDR3 is 14 amino acids. CDR1 LNHDA and CDR2 SQIVND come from the germline V gene (reference sequence).

This chain joins TRBV4-2 and TRBJ1-3; D perhaps matches TRBD1 (5 bases). V lost 3 bases, J lost 7 bases, and 16 bases lay in between. The CDR3 runs 15 residues. CDR1 and CDR2 from the germline V gene are LGHNA and YNFKEQ. The CDR3 spells CASSQRGTPGNTIYF. In DNA, the CDR3 is TGTGCCAGCAGCCAGCGGGGGACGCCCGGGAACACCATATATTTT.

CDR3 sequence: CASCTGGSDEKLFF. The CDR3 DNA reads as TGTGCCAGCTGTACAGGGGGCTCGGATGAAAAACTGTTTTTT. This rearrangement joins TRBV7-2 to TRBJ1-4, with 9 bases identical to TRBD1. CDR3 length: 14 amino acids. J was trimmed by 6 bases and V by 8 bases; bases with no gene match: 7. Germline V CDR1 and CDR2: SGHTA, FQGNSA.

The genes are TRBV27 and TRBJ2-7; tentatively, D is TRBD2 (6 bases). Trimming shortened V by 5 bases and J by 0 bases, and 20 bases separated the two germline ends. This CDR3 contains 17 residues. In germline, CDR1 is MNHEY, CDR2 SMNVEV (reference sequence). CDR3 DNA sequence: TGTGCCAGCAGTCCCATGGAGGGGTCCGACAGCTCCTACGAGCAGTACTTC. Translation gives CASSPMEGSDSSYEQYF.

The J gene is TRBJ2-4, the V gene TRBV19; D is possibly TRBD2 (5 bases). Looked up from germline, CDR1 is LNHDA and CDR2 is SQIVND (reference sequence). This CDR3 region has 16 residues. Deletions cut 6 bases from V and 2 bases from J, with 17 bases between. This CDR3 reads CASRARSDGTKNIQYF. The CDR3 DNA reads TGTGCCAGTAGGGCCCGATCGGACGGGACCAAAAACATTCAGTACTTC.

The chain has TRBV11-2 and TRBJ1-5; 7 bases agree with TRBD1. Germline CDR1 reads SGHAT; CDR2 reads FQNNGV. CDR3 length equals 16 residues. With V trimmed by 4 bases and J by 11 bases, 17 bases remained unmatched. CDR3 nucleotides: TGTGCCAGCAGCTCAAGTCGTGGGGACAGCCCTAAGGCCCAGCATTTT. This encodes CASSSSRGDSPKAQHF.

The chain couples TRBV15 to TRBJ1-5; no clear D gene. Looked up from germline, CDR1 is LNHNV and CDR2 is YYDKDF (reference sequence). V lost 4 bases and J 4 bases, leaving 5 bases between the germline ends. CDR3 length: 12 amino acids. In DNA, the CDR3 is TGTGCCACCAGCACCCATAATCAGCCCCAGCATTTT. Translating gives CATSTHNQPQHF.

The chain joins TRBV28 to TRBJ1-4; 8 nucleotides agree with TRBD1. CDR3 length: 12 amino acids. The germline gives CDR1 MDHEN, CDR2 SYDVKM. V lost 8 bases to trimming and J lost 7 bases; unmatched junction nucleotides: 3. The CDR3 bases are TGTGCCAGCCAGGGGGCATTTGAAAAACTGTTTTTT. This gives the protein CASQGAFEKLFF.

The gene calls are TRBV2 and TRBJ1-6, with a weak D call TRBD1 (6 bases). With 1 base removed from V and 9 bases from J, the gap between germline ends came to 7 bases. The CDR3 totals 13 residues. From germline, CDR1 is SNHLY and CDR2 FYNNEI. CDR3 protein: CASSEEGGSPLHF. The CDR3 nucleotides read TGTGCCAGCAGTGAAGAAGGGGGTTCACCCCTCCACTTT.